This T cell receptor beta chain was documented in a study of cytomegalovirus exposure and HLA in healthy donors (dated by TCRdb to about 2017). Regarding the study in general: A later analysis indicated that the roughly 120 validation repertoires were generated on the platform also employed for the roughly 720 repertoires of the first cohort. To predict cytomegalovirus infection status, the study brought together high-throughput TCR immunosequencing, statistical association of individual TCRs with disease status, and machine learning. Besides the first cohort of more than 650 subjects, a separate validation cohort made up of roughly 130 different subjects was used. The study was designed to test whether signatures of past pathogen exposure could be identified by cataloging public T cell receptors. The paper as a whole reports these results and caveats: Three of the identified cytomegalovirus-associated TCR beta chains were confirmed in vitro to be specific for cytomegalovirus antigens. The study gave a list of under 200 TCR beta chains associated with cytomegalovirus. The classifier was reported to diagnose cytomegalovirus status with high specificity and sensitivity in both the original and validation cohorts. While some public TCRs were present in many individuals, most TCR sequences turned up only very rarely across donors. The validation cohort had no HLA typing available for a later analysis, so co-occurrence within that cohort was assessed over all 110 or so repertoires. It was suggested by the authors that the approach could potentially be generalized to other disease states and immunological phenotypes. Subsequent analysis determined that TCRs grouped into clusters in the first cohort also showed a tendency toward co-occurrence across the 120 or so validation repertoires, and roughly 95% of cluster scores exceeded 0.

The donors belonged to the validation cohort of over a hundred subjects, which was separate from the roughly 670-subject first cohort. With respect to this clone: No antigen is known for it. Qualities for individual bases were not recorded, and no much larger clone is one base off.

CDR1 and CDR2 are read off the germline V gene (reference sequence) as LNHDA and SQIVND. Trimming at the junction amounts to 3 bases on V and 5 bases on J, and the germline ends lie 8 bases apart. Including cysteine and phenylalanine, the CDR3 has 13 amino acids. CDR3 DNA is the only sequence kept; it has 39 bases, read in frame from the first base. The library was generated by the immunoSEQ multiplex PCR assay. The source study handled its data this way. A statistical classification framework was built to diagnose cytomegalovirus status from the catalog of TCR beta chain sequences. TCRdb's version of the immuneACCESS table is confined to in-frame rearrangements and falls short of the full clone set. An unresolved V gene accounts for under half of the shortfall where checked; the remainder is of unknown origin. V, J and clone size are those of that table, while D and trimming were read from the DNA. This sample comprises roughly 120,000 clones, approximately 88% of them detected only once. Over 1.3% of the sample belongs to the ten largest clones.

Recombination linked TRBV19 to TRBJ2-1; there is no confident call for the D gene. The source material was PBMCs. The TCR comes from a woman under 40 in good health and CMV-seropositive. The bases are TGTGCCAGTAGTATTGCCCAGAACAATGAGCAGTTCTTC. This yields the protein CASSIAQNNEQFF.